This T cell receptor beta chain originates from a study of cytomegalovirus exposure and HLA in healthy donors. Study information: Early released data had approximately 86 million unique TCRs, all coming from HLA-typed donors.

13 Jbeta primers and 60 Vbeta primers were used for the PCR. Here immunoSEQ multiplex PCR was the method, and the copy in TCRdb shows in-frame clones only, minus some. The sample lists around 200,000 clones; just over 75% were seen once. Trimming removed 6 bases from V and 4 bases from J; junction bases left unmatched: 5. CDR1 LNHNV and CDR2 YYDKDF come from the germline V gene (reference sequence). The CDR3 sequence is 14 residues long. The rearrangement links TRBV15 to TRBJ1-5, with 8 bases fitting TRBD1. The receptor was isolated from a woman aged 55-70 years in good health and CMV-seropositive. The sample taken for sequencing was PBMCs. The CDR3 DNA reads TGTGCCACCAGGACAGGGGACTTTAATCAGCCCCAGCATTTT. Amino acids: CATRTGDFNQPQHF.